These T cell receptor beta chains were read from a single sample in a study of blood T cell repertoires in COVID-19. Method: immunoSEQ multiplex PCR; TCRdb's copy keeps in-frame clones and lacks some. The sample lists roughly 200,000 clones; approximately 90% were seen once. Source material: PBMCs or T cells enriched from blood (not recorded which). These receptors came from a young man who had recovered from COVID-19. CDR3s include the opening cysteine and the closing phenylalanine or tryptophan. Each record gives: D gene, V gene, J gene, clone size, CDR3 DNA, CDR3 protein. D genes are given only for firm matches. Not every row has a clone size; where given, it reads once, few, many or a size class.

.	TRBV10-3	TRBJ2-5	.	TGTGCCATCAGTGACTTTGGCGGACAAGAGACCCAGTACTTC	CAISDFGGQETQYF
.	TRBV12-3/TRBV12-4	TRBJ2-3	.	TGTGCCAGCAGCCAGGGACTAGATACGCAGTATTTT	CASSQGLDTQYF
TRBD2	TRBV3-1/TRBV3-2	TRBJ2-7	.	TGTGCCAGCAGCCAAGACGGTCGGAGCGGGGGGGCCAGGTACGAGCAGTACTTC	CASSQDGRSGGARYEQYF
.	TRBV6-1	TRBJ1-2	.	TGTGCCAGCAGTGAAGGATACGACAGACGCTATGGCTACACCTTC	CASSEGYDRRYGYTF
TRBD2	TRBV6-5	TRBJ2-7	.	TGTGCCAGCAGTCTGGGGGGGTACGAGCAGTACTTC	CASSLGGYEQYF
.	TRBV12-3/TRBV12-4	TRBJ1-2	.	TGTGCCAGCAGTTCGAAGGGGCGAGGCTACACCTTC	CASSSKGRGYTF
TRBD1	TRBV6-5	TRBJ2-7	.	TGTGCCAGCAGCGCCTCCGGGACAGGGTCGTGGGAGCAGTACTTC	CASSASGTGSWEQYF
.	TRBV9	TRBJ2-7	.	TGTGCCAGCAGCGTGGCACCAGATACCTACGAGCAGTACTTC	CASSVAPDTYEQYF
TRBD1	TRBV5-6	TRBJ2-7	.	TGTGCCAGCAGCTTGGAATGGCCAGGGGGCTATTCCTACGAGCAGTACTTC	CASSLEWPGGYSYEQYF
TRBD2	TRBV5-1	TRBJ2-1	few	TGCGCCAGCAGCCCCGGGACTAGCGGGACCGTTGAGCAGTTCTTC	CASSPGTSGTVEQFF
.	TRBV20-1	TRBJ1-1	.	TGCAGTGCTCTCGACAGTACTGAAGCTTTCTTT	CSALDSTEAFF
.	TRBV30	TRBJ1-2	.	TGTGCCTGGAGTGCACTCGGGGGGCTCGGCTACACCTTC	CAWSALGGLGYTF
.	TRBV19	TRBJ1-2	.	TGTGCCAGTAGTTCGAACTCGGGTTGGTATGGCTACACCTTC	CASSSNSGWYGYTF
TRBD1	TRBV4-1	TRBJ2-7	.	TGCGCCAGCAGCCAAGAATGGGACAGCATTTACGAGCAGTACTTC	CASSQEWDSIYEQYF
TRBD1	TRBV11-2	TRBJ2-2	.	TGTGCCAGCAGGGAAGCCGGGACAGGGATCAGGGAGCTGTTTTTT	CASREAGTGIRELFF
.	TRBV19	TRBJ2-5	.	TGTGCCAGTTCACGCGGGGCCAGGGAGACCCAGTACTTC	CASSRGARETQYF
.	TRBV5-4	TRBJ2-5	.	TGTGCCAGCGGTGGAGGATTAGCCTCCAAAGAGACCCAGTACTTC	CASGGGLASKETQYF
TRBD2	TRBV7-2	TRBJ2-1	once	TGTGCCAGCAGCCCCCGGACTAGCGGGGGGCACAATGAGCAGTTCTTC	CASSPRTSGGHNEQFF
.	TRBV3-1/TRBV3-2	TRBJ1-5	.	TGTGCCAGCAGCCAAGTGGCGGGAAATCAGCCCCAGCATTTT	CASSQVAGNQPQHF
TRBD2	TRBV7-9	TRBJ2-2	.	TGTGCCAGCAGCCAGACTAGCGGCTACACCGGGGAGCTGTTTTTT	CASSQTSGYTGELFF
.	TRBV19	TRBJ2-6	once	TGTGCCAGTAGTGCGGGGCACCACACAATTTCTGGGGCCAACGTCCTGACTTTC	CASSAGHHTISGANVLTF
.	TRBV6-5	TRBJ1-2	.	TGTGCCAGCAGCTCGACAGGAGATGGCTACACCTTC	CASSSTGDGYTF
TRBD1	TRBV7-2	TRBJ1-6	.	TGTGCCAGCAGCTTGGACAGGGCCGCCTATAATTCACCCCTCCACTTT	CASSLDRAAYNSPLHF
.	TRBV10-3	TRBJ2-1	.	TGTGCCATCAGTGAGTCAGGTCTGGCTAGCTCCTACAATGAGCAGTTCTTC	CAISESGLASSYNEQFF
TRBD1	TRBV2	TRBJ1-4	.	TGTGCCAGTATATGGGACAGGGACAATGAAAAACTGTTTTTT	CASIWDRDNEKLFF
.	TRBV27	TRBJ2-1	.	TGTGCCAGCAGTATCTCCTTGGGCAGGGCGGTCAATGAGCAGTTCTTC	CASSISLGRAVNEQFF
.	TRBV7-9	TRBJ2-7	.	TGTGCCAGCAGCTTTGCGGGGGCGTCCTACGAGCAGTACTTC	CASSFAGASYEQYF
.	TRBV7-5	TRBJ1-5	.	TGTGCCAGAAGCTTAGAGACAGGAGCCGCGTTTCAGTTCGCCGGGCCCCAGCATTTT	CARSLETGAAFQFAGPQHF
TRBD1	TRBV27	TRBJ2-7	few	TGTGCCAGCAGGAGTACCGGGACAGGCACCTACGAGCAGTACTTC	CASRSTGTGTYEQYF
TRBD2	TRBV19	TRBJ2-7	.	TGTGCCAGTAGTTCTCCTCGGACTAGCGGGACCTACGAGCAGTACTTC	CASSSPRTSGTYEQYF
.	TRBV5-1	TRBJ2-5	.	TGCGCCAGCAGGTTGCTAGCGAAAGAGACCCAGTACTTC	CASRLLAKETQYF
TRBD1	TRBV15	TRBJ2-1	.	TGTGCCACCAGCAGAGGGGACAGGTTCTCCTCCTACAATGAGCAGTTCTTC	CATSRGDRFSSYNEQFF
.	TRBV28	TRBJ2-7	.	TGTGCCAGCAGCCCGGACACCTACGAGCAGTACTTC	CASSPDTYEQYF